The 32 T cell receptor beta chains reported below all come from one sample, sequenced in a study of cytomegalovirus exposure and HLA in healthy donors. Both 60 Vbeta primers and 13 Jbeta primers went into the PCR. Here immunoSEQ multiplex PCR was the method, and the copy in TCRdb shows in-frame clones only, minus some. The profile shows tens of thousands of clones, around 69% of them singletons. Sequencing used PBMCs. The source is a young woman in good health and CMV-seropositive.

The chain carries TRBV30 and TRBJ1-5; 9 nucleotides match TRBD1. The V segment lost 2 bases and the J segment 4 bases; nucleotides outside the gene matches: 6. The CDR3 is 15 amino acids. Germline V gives CDR1 GTSNPN, CDR2 SVGIG (reference sequence). CDR3 region: CAWSPKGQGNQPQHF. The CDR3 DNA sequence: TGTGCCTGGAGTCCGAAGGGACAGGGAAATCAGCCCCAGCATTTT.

In its sample, this clone was seen once. This chain joins TRBV10-1 and TRBJ2-7; 7 positions agree with TRBD1. The junction had 9 bases not matched to a gene; V was cut back by 4 bases and J by 6 bases. The germline V gene encodes CDR1 WNHNN and CDR2 SYGVQD (reference sequence). The CDR3 totals 14 residues. The CDR3 bases are TGCGCCAGCAGTGTCGCGACAGGGCGTGGCGAGCAGTACTTC. Its protein is CASSVATGRGEQYF.

The chain carries TRBV5-1 and TRBJ1-1, with D possibly TRBD1 on 6 matching bases. The CDR3 consists of 14 residues. V lost 4 bases and J lost 1, with 11 bases in between. From germline, CDR1 is SGHRS and CDR2 YFSETQ. The CDR3 bases are TGCGCCAGCAGCCGACAGGCTACGAACACTGAAGCTTTCTTT. Its protein product is CASSRQATNTEAFF. The whole variable domain, filled in from reference TRBV5-1 and TRBJ1-1, reads KAGVTQTPRYLIKTRGQQVTLSCSPISGHRSVSWYQQTPGQGLQFLFEYFSETQRNKGNFPGRFSGRQFSNSRSEMNVSTLELGDSALYLCASSRQATNTEAFFGQGTRLTVV.

The V gene is TRBV6-1, the J gene TRBJ2-3; 12 nucleotides agree with TRBD2. This CDR3 is 15 amino acids long. The trim removed 4 bases at V and 6 bases at J, leaving 5 bases unmatched. Germline V lookup: CDR1 MNHNS, CDR2 SASEGT. The CDR3 coding sequence is TGTGCCAGCAGTGCACTAGCGGGGGGTCCGGATACGCAGTATTTT. Translating gives CASSALAGGPDTQYF.

V gene TRBV5-1 combines with J gene TRBJ1-3, with 7 nucleotides matching TRBD1. Germline-derived CDR1 and CDR2 are SGHRS and YFSETQ. Unmatched junction bases numbered 14, after V lost 2 bases and J lost 0 bases. The CDR3 sequence is 19 residues long. DNA of the CDR3: TGCGCCAGCAGCTTACACCCCGACAACAGGGGACGCTCTGGAAACACCATATATTTT. It yields the protein CASSLHPDNRGRSGNTIYF.

This clone was seen a handful of times. The chain is built from TRBV2 and TRBJ2-5; perhaps TRBD1 as D (5 bases). The J call could be wrong; TRBJ2-7 is a better fit for the DNA end. The CDR3 totals 16 residues. Looked up from germline, CDR1 is SNHLY and CDR2 is FYNNEI. The CDR3 sequence is CASSEVQAARSYEQYF. Here the CDR3 DNA reads TGTGCCAGCAGTGAGGTACAGGCGGCACGCTCCTACGAGCAGTACTTC.

The chain has TRBV6-1 and TRBJ1-1, with TRBD1 matching 8 bases. V was pared by 2 bases and J by 1 base, with 6 bases of the junction left unmatched. In germline, CDR1 is MNHNS, CDR2 SASEGT. This CDR3 has 16 residues. Here the CDR3 reads CASSERGTGGNTEAFF. The DNA for the CDR3 is TGTGCCAGCAGTGAAAGGGGGACAGGAGGGAACACTGAAGCTTTCTTT.

This chain uses TRBV6-5 with TRBJ1-4; the D gene is possibly TRBD1 (6 bases). This CDR3 is 14 amino acids long. With 4 bases removed from V and 14 bases from J, the gap between germline ends came to 20 bases. Germline V lookup: CDR1 MNHEY, CDR2 SVGAGI. The CDR3 coding sequence is TGTGCCAGCAGTTCAACCGGGACAAGGCCAGGGCTGTTTTTT. Its translation is CASSSTGTRPGLFF.

V is TRBV7-9 and J is TRBJ2-5; 11 nucleotides align to TRBD2. Germline V gives CDR1 SEHNR, CDR2 FQNEAQ (reference sequence). This CDR3 comprises 17 residues. V shed 2 bases, J shed 2 bases, and the junction held 7 bases outside the gene matches. This CDR3 reads CASSLSLAGGKQETQYF. DNA of the CDR3: TGTGCCAGCAGCTTAAGTCTAGCGGGGGGAAAACAAGAGACCCAGTACTTC.

The chain uses TRBV5-6 and TRBJ2-5, with TRBD1 matching 8 bases. The ends lost 7 bases at V and 5 bases at J; junction bases unmatched: 19. This CDR3 spans 17 amino acids. CDR1 and CDR2 (germline): SGHDT, YYEEEE. In DNA, the CDR3 is TGTGCCAGCGCCTTTAGTGGAATACCCAGGGGGCTCGAGACCCAGTACTTC. Translation: CASAFSGIPRGLETQYF.

The chain is built from TRBV10-2 and TRBJ2-7, with 10 positions matching TRBD1. The V gene's germline CDR1 is WSHSY and CDR2 SAAADI. With V trimmed by 2 bases and J by 3 bases, 7 bases remained unmatched. The CDR3 totals 16 residues. The CDR3 loop is CASSEAGTGVSYEQYF. The CDR3 DNA follows: TGCGCCAGCAGTGAGGCCGGGACAGGGGTGAGCTACGAGCAGTACTTC.

V usage is TRBV25-1 and J usage is TRBJ2-1, with 10 bases fitting TRBD1. Trimming removed 5 bases from V and 4 bases from J; junction bases left unmatched: 8. Germline lookup yields CDR1 MGHDK and CDR2 SYGVNS. The CDR3 runs 16 residues. The CDR3 protein is CASSTTGQGNYNEQFF. The CDR3 nucleotides read TGTGCCAGCAGTACCACGGGACAGGGGAATTACAATGAGCAGTTCTTC. Filled out from reference TRBV25-1 and TRBJ2-1, the complete variable domain reads EADIYQTPRYLVIGTGKKITLECSQTMGHDKMYWYQQDPGMELHLIHYSYGVNSTEKGDLSSESTVSRIRTEHFPLTLESARPSHTSQYLCASSTTGQGNYNEQFFGPGTRLTVL.

The chain employs TRBV19 and TRBJ2-7; D possibly corresponds to TRBD1 (6 bases). Per the germline V gene, CDR1 is LNHDA and CDR2 is SQIVND (reference sequence). The CDR3 runs to 15 residues. V shed 3 bases and J shed 5 bases, with 17 bases lying between them. DNA of the CDR3: TGTGCCAGTAGTATTAATGGGGGCGGTGCGAACGAGCAGTACTTC. Translated, it gives CASSINGGGANEQYF.

The genes are TRBV27 and TRBJ2-1; the match to TRBD1 covers 8 bases. Trimming cost V 5 bases and J 0 bases; bases outside gene matches: 9. Germline V gives CDR1 MNHEY, CDR2 SMNVEV (reference sequence). The CDR3 is made up of 17 amino acids. CDR3 coding DNA: TGTGCCAGCAGTCCAGGAGCCGGACAGGGCTCCTACAATGAGCAGTTCTTC. Amino acid sequence: CASSPGAGQGSYNEQFF.

The rearrangement joins TRBV5-1 to TRBJ2-7; D remains unclear. V lost 0 bases, J lost 5 bases, and 9 bases lay in between. The CDR3 runs to 13 residues. The germline CDR1 and CDR2 sequences are SGHRS and YFSETQ. CDR3 in DNA: TGCGCCAGCAGCTTGGGTGGTAGCCACGAGCAGTACTTC. It translates to CASSLGGSHEQYF.

The rearrangement uses TRBV19 and TRBJ2-7; 7 positions agree with TRBD2. CDR1 and CDR2 (germline): LNHDA, SQIVND (reference sequence). There are 15 residues in the CDR3. V gave up 10 bases and J gave up 4 bases; unmatched junction bases: 16. DNA of the CDR3: TGTGCCACCCACCACGGCGGGGGAGGACTTTACGAGCAGTACTTC. Protein: CATHHGGGGLYEQYF.

This clone was seen only once. The chain joins TRBV19 to TRBJ1-6; 7 nucleotides line up with TRBD1. CDR1 LNHDA and CDR2 SQIVND come from the germline V gene (reference sequence). The CDR3 runs 19 residues. V shed 5 bases, J shed 0 bases, and the junction held 13 bases outside the gene matches. For the CDR3, the DNA is TGTGCCAGTAGTGTTCCGGGACAGTGGCAGAGCTCCTATAATTCACCCCTCCACTTT. Protein product: CASSVPGQWQSSYNSPLHF.

CDR3: CASTPGISSYNEQFF. The CDR3, as DNA: TGTGCCAGCACCCCGGGGATAAGCTCCTACAATGAGCAGTTCTTC. V gene TRBV27 combines with J gene TRBJ2-1; TRBD2 might be the D (5 bases). Trimming pared 7 bases from V and 0 bases from J, leaving 13 bases between. The CDR3 is 15 residues long. Germline CDR1 and CDR2: MNHEY and SMNVEV (reference sequence).

This sequence joins TRBV5-6 and TRBJ1-5, with 8 bases lining up with TRBD1. V was clipped by 4 bases and J by 4 bases; unmatched bases: 7. The germline V gene has CDR1 SGHDT and CDR2 YYEEEE. This CDR3 spans 15 amino acids. The CDR3 DNA follows: TGTGCCAGCAGCCGGTACAGGGGGGAAAATCAGCCCCAGCATTTT. It codes for CASSRYRGENQPQHF.

The chain links TRBV19 to TRBJ2-7, with 8 nucleotides matching TRBD1. Germline CDR1 LNHDA, CDR2 SQIVND (reference sequence). V was clipped by 3 bases and J by 2 bases; unmatched bases: 6. The CDR3 has 15 residues. The CDR3 here is CASSIGTGNPYEQYF. CDR3 coding DNA: TGTGCCAGTAGTATCGGGACAGGCAATCCCTACGAGCAGTACTTC.

Written as DNA, the CDR3 is TGTGCCAGCAGCTCCCCGCGAGATACGCAGTATTTT. Translated: CASSSPRDTQYF. The chain joins TRBV5-5 to TRBJ2-3; the D is unclear. This CDR3 region has 12 residues. V lost 3 bases and J lost 5, with 7 bases in between. Germline assignment: CDR1 SGHKS and CDR2 YYEKEE (reference sequence). The whole variable domain, filled in from reference TRBV5-5 and TRBJ2-3, reads DAGVTQSPTHLIKTRGQQVTLRCSPISGHKSVSWYQQVLGQGPQFIFQYYEKEERGRGNFPDRFSARQFPNYSSELNVNALLLGDSALYLCASSSPRDTQYFGPGTRLTVL.

The chain is built from TRBV5-1 and TRBJ2-1; no reliable D call. The CDR3 length is 13 residues. The V and J ends lost 1 base and 6 bases respectively, with 8 bases between them. Germline loops: CDR1 SGHRS, CDR2 YFSETQ. The CDR3 loop is CASSLYGGNEQFF. The CDR3 DNA reads as TGCGCCAGCAGCTTGTATGGCGGCAATGAGCAGTTCTTC.

CDR3 sequence: CASKTGPEGSYEQYF. In DNA, the CDR3 is TGTGCCAGCAAAACGGGCCCGGAGGGATCCTACGAGCAGTACTTC. The rearrangement uses TRBV27 and TRBJ2-7, with D possibly being TRBD2 (6 bases). The CDR3 runs to 15 residues. Trimming took off 7 bases at V and 1 base at J, with 17 bases between the two ends. Germline V gene lookup returns CDR1 MNHEY and CDR2 SMNVEV (reference sequence).

The chain recombines TRBV30 with TRBJ1-5; the D gene is possibly TRBD1 (5 bases). Per germline, CDR1 GTSNPN and CDR2 SVGIG (reference sequence). CDR3 length: 14 residues. Between the trimmed V and J ends, which lost 1 base and 5 bases, there was a span of 12 bases. This chain's CDR3 is CAWSEGRGDQPQHF. CDR3 bases: TGTGCCTGGAGTGAGGGGCGGGGGGATCAGCCCCAGCATTTT. Using reference TRBV30 and TRBJ1-5 for the parts outside the CDR3, the full variable domain is SQTIHQWPATLVQPVGSPLSLECTVEGTSNPNLYWYRQAAGRGLQLLFYSVGIGQISSEVPQNLSASRPQDRQFILSSKKLLLSDSGFYLCAWSEGRGDQPQHFGDGTRLSIL.

The chain couples TRBV2 to TRBJ2-1; D is perhaps TRBD2 (6 bases). Germline CDR1 SNHLY, CDR2 FYNNEI. This CDR3 has 12 residues. Trimming took 6 bases from V and 8 from J, leaving 11 bases between them. The CDR3 DNA is TGTGCCAGCAGGGGGGGTAGCTATGAGCAGTTCTTC. It is translated as CASRGGSYEQFF. Complete variable domain (other parts from reference TRBV2 and TRBJ2-1): EPEVTQTPSHQVTQMGQEVILRCVPISNHLYFYWYRQILGQKVEFLVSFYNNEISEKSEIFDDQFSVERPDGSNFTLKIRSTKLEDSAMYFCASRGGSYEQFFGPGTRLTVL.

This clone was picked up a small number of times. The chain has TRBV6-1 and TRBJ2-1, with D possibly TRBD1 on 6 matching bases. The V gene's germline CDR1 is MNHNS and CDR2 SASEGT. The CDR3 totals 14 residues. The CDR3 here is CATWGPRVGNEQFF. The CDR3 DNA is TGTGCTACCTGGGGGCCCAGGGTCGGTAATGAGCAGTTCTTC.

This chain joins TRBV6-1 and TRBJ2-2; 8 bases fit TRBD1. The germline V gene has CDR1 MNHNS and CDR2 SASEGT. V trimming: 8 bases; J trimming: 6 bases; junction bases outside the gene matches: 8. The CDR3 covers 14 residues. In DNA, the CDR3 is TGTGCCAGCGGCAACAGGGGGATCGCCGGGGAGCTGTTTTTT. The encoded protein is CASGNRGIAGELFF.

A few counts support this clone. The chain combines TRBV5-4 with TRBJ2-7; D perhaps matches TRBD2 (5 bases). The CDR3 is 13 amino acids. Germline V gives CDR1 SGHNT, CDR2 YYREEE (reference sequence). V was cut by 4 bases and J by 3 bases, with 11 bases left in between. The CDR3 loop is CASSRGGGYEQYF. As DNA, the CDR3 is TGTGCCAGCAGCCGTGGAGGAGGCTACGAGCAGTACTTC.

V usage is TRBV19 and J usage is TRBJ1-5; 7 bases match TRBD1. The CDR3 length is 16 residues. Germline CDR1 is LNHDA and CDR2 is SQIVND (reference sequence). Trimming took 5 bases from V and 2 from J; bases not matched to a gene: 9. In DNA form, the CDR3 reads TGTGCCAGTAGTCCACTAAGACAGGGAGGCAATCAGCCCCAGCATTTT. Its translation is CASSPLRQGGNQPQHF.

This chain joins TRBV27 and TRBJ2-7; 9 bases are a match to TRBD1. CDR3 length equals 16 residues. In germline, CDR1 is MNHEY, CDR2 SMNVEV (reference sequence). Trimming at V came to 0 bases and at J to 3 bases, leaving 6 bases not matched to a gene. The DNA for the CDR3 is TGTGCCAGCAGTTTATCGGGGGGGACAGGGAACTACGAGCAGTACTTC. As protein: CASSLSGGTGNYEQYF.

The J gene is TRBJ2-3, the V gene TRBV5-4, with D tentatively TRBD2 (5 bases). V shed 2 bases and J shed 7 bases, with 14 bases lying between them. CDR3 size: 14 residues. Per the germline V gene, CDR1 is SGHNT and CDR2 is YYREEE (reference sequence). The chain's CDR3 is CASSLNGRRHTQYF. The CDR3 DNA follows: TGTGCCAGCAGCTTAAATGGGCGGAGGCATACGCAGTATTTT.

The J gene is TRBJ1-5, the V gene TRBV7-8, with D hard to call. The germline V gene has CDR1 SGHVS and CDR2 FQNEAQ. Trimming removed 4 bases from V and 5 bases from J, with 6 bases in between. The CDR3 runs to 12 residues. CDR3: CASSSPDQPQHF. CDR3 nucleotide sequence: TGTGCCAGCAGCTCCCCTGATCAGCCCCAGCATTTT.